Here is one TCR beta chain with its context. What it recognizes is unknown. The sample belongs to a study of beta chain features in type 1 diabetes. For the study at large: All samples together contributed 100 million to 120 million sorted cells for examination. Study results and caveats: Within each of all four CD4+ subsets, Type 1 diabetes patients had TCRB CDR3s that were moderately but significantly shorter. A definitive answer on HLA type influencing TCRB rearrangement was not reached here.

This CDR3 is 15 amino acids long. Per the germline V gene, CDR1 is SGHRS and CDR2 is YFSETQ. The trim removed 4 bases at V and 3 bases at J, leaving 3 bases unmatched. CD4+ naive, central memory, regulatory and stem cell-like memory subsets were isolated by sorting on CD45RO/CCR7/CD25/CD127/CD95/CD27. Sequenced material consisted of expressed TCRB transcripts (all of the isolated RNA was reverse transcribed). There were 3.5 million or so reads on average in the naive, central memory and regulatory T cell samples. Sequenced by immunoSEQ multiplex PCR; TCRdb stores in-frame clones only, minus some. The top ten hold roughly 1.5% of the sample, which has 25,000 to 30,000 clones, 45% to 65% seen once.

The sample comprised Tregs from blood. The TCR comes from a young woman with type 1 diabetes. This rearrangement joins TRBV5-1 to TRBJ2-1; the match to TRBD2 covers 11 bases. The DNA of the CDR3 is TGCGCCAGCAGCAAGGGACTAGCGGACTACAATGAGCAGTTCTTC. Encoded protein: CASSKGLADYNEQFF.